The 4 T cell receptor beta chains below were found in one sample sequenced in a study of CD8 T cells in ankylosing spondylitis. A single record per CDR3 protein comes from TCRdb applying MiXCR to the 5' RACE reads. The sample yields 150,000 to 200,000 distinct CDR3 sequences, roughly 18% seen once. The sequencing input was blood, either unsorted or a sorted T cell fraction (not recorded which). The receptors stem from a male donor between 5 and 29 years old with ankylosing spondylitis or in good health (not recorded which).

This clonotype was seen many times. The CDR3 DNA is TGTGCCATCAGTGACAAAGGGGGATTGGTTAGCAATCAGCCCCAGCATTTT. Residues: CAISDKGGLVSNQPQHF. V usage is TRBV10-3 and J usage is TRBJ1-5; a weak D match, TRBD1 (6 bases). CDR1 ENHRY and CDR2 SYGVKD come from the germline V gene. The CDR3 totals 17 residues. Trimming took off 3 bases at V and 0 bases at J, with 15 bases between the two ends.

V gene TRBV29-1 combines with J gene TRBJ2-3; TRBD1 agrees at 7 bases. Germline V gene data show CDR1 as SQVTM and CDR2 as ANQGSEA. CDR3 length: 14 residues. J gave up 1 base and V 0 bases, and 1 base lay outside the gene matches. CDR3 sequence reads: CSVEEGTGTDTQYF. The CDR3 DNA sequence: TGCAGCGTTGAAGAAGGGACAGGCACAGATACGCAGTATTTT.

This clonotype came up many times. The chain links TRBV5-1 to TRBJ2-1, with TRBD2 identical over 8 bases. CDR3 length: 15 residues. Germline assignment: CDR1 SGHRS and CDR2 YFSETQ. V shed 5 bases, J shed 7 bases, and the junction held 11 bases outside the gene matches. The CDR3 DNA follows: TGCGCCAGCAGGCGAGCGGGAGTCGTTGGGAATGAGCAGTTCTTC. It encodes CASRRAGVVGNEQFF.

The chain is built from TRBV9 and TRBJ2-1, with TRBD2 matching 9 bases. Germline values: CDR1 SGDLS, CDR2 YYNGEE. V was pared by 4 bases and J by 5 bases, with 10 bases of the junction left unmatched. There are 16 residues in the CDR3. This CDR3 reads CASSISGSGWDNEQFF. The CDR3 DNA reads TGTGCCAGCAGCATTAGCGGGAGCGGTTGGGACAATGAGCAGTTCTTC. Combining the CDR3 with reference TRBV9 and TRBJ2-1 gives the whole variable domain DSGVTQTPKHLITATGQRVTLRCSPRSGDLSVYWYQQSLDQGLQFLIQYYNGEERAKGNILERFSAQQFPDLHSELNLSSLELGDSALYFCASSISGSGWDNEQFFGPGTRLTVL.